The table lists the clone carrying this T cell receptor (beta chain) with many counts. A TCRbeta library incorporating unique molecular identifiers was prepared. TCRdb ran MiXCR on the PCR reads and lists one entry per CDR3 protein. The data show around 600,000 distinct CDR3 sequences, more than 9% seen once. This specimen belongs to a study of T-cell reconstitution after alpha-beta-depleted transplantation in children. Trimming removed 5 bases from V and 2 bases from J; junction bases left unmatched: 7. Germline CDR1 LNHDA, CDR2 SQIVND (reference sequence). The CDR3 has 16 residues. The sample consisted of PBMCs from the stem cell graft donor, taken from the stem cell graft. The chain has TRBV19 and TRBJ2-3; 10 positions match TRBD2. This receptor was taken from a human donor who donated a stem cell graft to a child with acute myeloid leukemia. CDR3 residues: CASSPSGTSATDTQYF. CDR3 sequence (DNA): TGTGCCAGTAGTCCCTCCGGGACTAGCGCCACAGATACGCAGTATTTT.